The next 10 T cell receptor beta chains were all read from a single sample in a study of cytomegalovirus exposure and HLA in healthy donors. The PCR contained 60 Vbeta and 13 Jbeta primers. Assay: immunoSEQ multiplex PCR; the TCRdb copy retains only in-frame clones and omits some. Of some 130,000 clones listed, around three quarters are singletons. The sequenced sample was PBMCs. The receptor set was obtained from a male donor in good health and CMV-seronegative.

This sequence joins TRBV9 and TRBJ2-7; 8 nucleotides agree with TRBD2. J was trimmed by 2 bases and V by 3 bases; bases with no gene match: 10. Germline V gene data show CDR1 as SGDLS and CDR2 as YYNGEE. This CDR3 comprises 16 residues. CDR3 amino acids: CASSAEPSGGTYEQYF. The DNA for the CDR3 is TGTGCCAGCAGCGCTGAACCCAGCGGGGGAACCTACGAGCAGTACTTC.

The rearrangement links TRBV7-9 to TRBJ2-5; D is undetermined. This CDR3 is built from 10 residues. Germline CDR1 SEHNR, CDR2 FQNEAQ (reference sequence). This chain's CDR3 is CAVLGETQYF. CDR3 nucleotide sequence: TGTGCAGTACTTGGAGAGACCCAGTACTTC.

This chain joins TRBV9 and TRBJ2-2; 7 nucleotides match TRBD2. Germline CDR1 is SGDLS and CDR2 is YYNGEE. The trim removed 1 base at V and 4 bases at J, leaving 4 bases unmatched. The CDR3 contains 15 residues. CDR3 nucleotides: TGTGCCAGCAGCGTAAGCGGGACGCTCACCGGGGAGCTGTTTTTT. Encoded protein: CASSVSGTLTGELFF.

The rearrangement uses TRBV16 and TRBJ2-7, with 9 bases fitting TRBD2. The junction had 9 bases not matched to a gene; V was cut back by 0 bases and J by 3 bases. This CDR3 is 17 amino acids long. Germline values: CDR1 KGHSY, CDR2 FQNENV. The CDR3 spells CASSQSGREGLGYEQYF. The CDR3 DNA is TGTGCCAGCAGCCAATCGGGGCGGGAGGGTCTTGGCTACGAGCAGTACTTC. Full variable domain (outside the CDR3, taken from reference TRBV16 and TRBJ2-7): GEEVAQTPKHLVRGEGQKAKLYCAPIKGHSYVFWYQQVLKNEFKFLISFQNENVFDETGMPKERFSAKCLPNSPCSLEIQATKLEDSAVYFCASSQSGREGLGYEQYFGPGTRLTVT.

In DNA form, the CDR3 reads TGTGCCAGCAGCGCCGACAGGGAGAGGAAAAAACTGTTTTTT. Translation: CASSADRERKKLFF. The chain joins TRBV5-5 to TRBJ1-4; 7 nucleotides align to TRBD1. Germline CDR1 reads SGHKS; CDR2 reads YYEKEE (reference sequence). CDR3 length equals 14 residues. Unmatched junction bases numbered 9, after V lost 4 bases and J lost 9 bases. The full variable domain, in which reference TRBV5-5 and TRBJ1-4 provide the parts outside the CDR3, is DAGVTQSPTHLIKTRGQQVTLRCSPISGHKSVSWYQQVLGQGPQFIFQYYEKEERGRGNFPDRFSARQFPNYSSELNVNALLLGDSALYLCASSADRERKKLFFGSGTQLSVL.

The chain joins TRBV29-1 to TRBJ2-7; TRBD2 matches 7 bases. Germline loops: CDR1 SQVTM, CDR2 ANQGSEA. CDR3 length equals 13 residues. V trimming: 4 bases; J trimming: 3 bases; junction bases outside the gene matches: 6. In DNA, the CDR3 is TGCAGCGTTGCTGGAGCGGGGTTCTACGAGCAGTACTTC. The encoded protein is CSVAGAGFYEQYF.

This rearrangement joins TRBV12-5 to TRBJ2-5; D remains unclear. Deletions cut 1 base from V and 5 bases from J, with 5 bases between. The CDR3 contains 12 residues. Germline V gene sequence: CDR1 LGHNT, CDR2 FRNRAP. In DNA, the CDR3 is TGTGCTAGTGGTTTGGGGCAGGAGACCCAGTACTTC. Its protein is CASGLGQETQYF.

The V call is TRBV2, the J call TRBJ2-2; TRBD2 might be the D (7 bases). The V gene's germline CDR1 is SNHLY and CDR2 FYNNEI. This CDR3 has 16 amino acids. V gave up 6 bases and J gave up 6 bases, with 20 bases separating them. The CDR3 DNA reads TGTGCCAGCAGCGTGGGGGCGCAGGGGAGGGCCGGGGAGCTGTTTTTT. It translates to CASSVGAQGRAGELFF.

This clone occurred once. The V gene is TRBV29-1, the J gene TRBJ1-3, with D unclear. Germline V gene sequence: CDR1 SQVTM, CDR2 ANQGSEA. CDR3 size: 14 residues. Trimming removed 7 bases from V and 2 bases from J, with 15 bases in between. CDR3 coding DNA: TGCAGCGCGATACAGAGATTGACTGGAAACACCATATATTTT. Translated, it gives CSAIQRLTGNTIYF. Full variable domain (remainder filled in from reference TRBV29-1 and TRBJ1-3): SAVISQKPSRDICQRGTSLTIQCQVDSQVTMMFWYRQQPGQSLTLIATANQGSEATYESGFVIDKFPISRPNLTFSTLTVSNMSPEDSSIYLCSAIQRLTGNTIYFGEGSWLTVV.

The chain couples TRBV6-5 to TRBJ1-6, with 7 bases fitting TRBD1. This CDR3 comprises 13 residues. Germline V gene data show CDR1 as MNHEY and CDR2 as SVGAGI. V was pared by 1 base and J by 14 bases, with 5 bases of the junction left unmatched. The chain's CDR3 is CASSYYKGQSLHF. CDR3 DNA: TGTGCCAGCAGTTACTATAAGGGACAGTCCCTCCACTTT.